The rows below give T cell receptor beta chains drawn from one sample of a study of technical replicates of blood from a handful of donors. Sequencing used immunoSEQ multiplex PCR; TCRdb keeps in-frame clones, though not all of them. The sample contains about 100,000 clones, 85% to 95% of which appear only once. Sequenced sample: T cells isolated from PBMCs. Receptor source: a human donor in good health. Each CDR3 is given with its conserved first and last residue. Each record gives: V gene, clone size, J gene, D gene, CDR3 DNA, CDR3 protein. The D gene is left open where the match is weak. Clone size is stated in some rows and not others, as once, few, many or a class when expanded.

>TRBV7-2|-|TRBJ2-1|-
TGTGCCAGCGTCGCAGAAATATCCTACAATGAGCAGTTCTTC
CASVAEISYNEQFF
>TRBV28|-|TRBJ2-1|-
TGTGCCAGCAGTTTGTTTTTCGATGAGCAGTTCTTC
CASSLFFDEQFF
>TRBV6-5|few|TRBJ1-1|TRBD1
TGTGCCAGCAGGCCAGAGACAGGGAAGGCTTTCTTT
CASRPETGKAFF
>TRBV5-1|-|TRBJ2-1|-
TGCGCCAGCAGCAGAGTTTTCCGGGACTTACAGCACAATGAGCAGTTCTTC
CASSRVFRDLQHNEQFF
>TRBV4-1|-|TRBJ2-7|TRBD1
TGCGCCAGCAGCCATACATGGGGGGACAGGGACTCCTACGAGCAGTACTTC
CASSHTWGDRDSYEQYF
>TRBV19|-|TRBJ1-5|-
TGTGCCAGTAGGCGCCAGGGTCCTAGCAATCAGCCCCAGCATTTT
CASRRQGPSNQPQHF
>TRBV29-1|-|TRBJ1-1|TRBD1
TGCAGCTTCTGTACAAGGGACAGCACTGAAGCTTTCTTT
CSFCTRDSTEAFF
>TRBV6-5|-|TRBJ1-4|-
TGTGCCAGCAGTTACGAGGCAGGGATAGATAATGAAAAACTGTTTTTT
CASSYEAGIDNEKLFF
>TRBV7-9|-|TRBJ1-1|TRBD1
TGTGCCAGCAGCTTAGTCTTCTTTGGCCAGGGGGAGACTGAAGCTTTCTTT
CASSLVFFGQGETEAFF
>TRBV6-1|once|TRBJ1-5|-
TGTGCCGGATCCAGGGATAGCAATCAGCCCCAGCATTTT
CAGSRDSNQPQHF
>TRBV9|-|TRBJ2-7|TRBD1
TGTGCCAGCAGCATCTCACGGACAGGGGACGAGCAGTACTTC
CASSISRTGDEQYF
>TRBV28|-|TRBJ1-2|TRBD1
TGTGCCAGCAGAAGGGACAGCTTTAACTATGGCTACACCTTC
CASRRDSFNYGYTF
>TRBV6-1|-|TRBJ1-1|TRBD1
TGTGCCAGCAGTGCGGGACAGGGAGGGACTGAAGCTTTCTTT
CASSAGQGGTEAFF
>TRBV7-2|many|TRBJ2-1|-
TGTGCCAGCAGCTTCCAGGACACCTACAATGAGCAGTTCTTC
CASSFQDTYNEQFF
>TRBV11-2|-|TRBJ2-1|-
TGTGCCAGCAGCTTAGGGACCGGGAGAGTATACAATGAGCAGTTCTTC
CASSLGTGRVYNEQFF
>TRBV11-3|-|TRBJ2-5|TRBD2
TGTGCCAGCAGCACAGCGGGGGGAGAAAGAGAGACCCAGTACTTC
CASSTAGGERETQYF
>TRBV5-1|-|TRBJ1-2|-
TGCGCCAGCAGCTTGCAGGATTCTAACTATGGCTACACCTTC
CASSLQDSNYGYTF
>TRBV9|-|TRBJ2-7|TRBD2
TGTGCCAGCAGCGTATCCGGCGGGGGAATTGAAAACGAGCAGTACTTC
CASSVSGGGIENEQYF
>TRBV2|-|TRBJ2-1|TRBD2
TGTGCCAGCAGAGGACTAGCGGGGGGCTACAATGAGCAGTTCTTC
CASRGLAGGYNEQFF
>TRBV7-6|once|TRBJ2-1|TRBD2
TGTGCCAGCAGCCCAGCCGGGACTAGGGGAAACAATGAGCAGTTCTTC
CASSPAGTRGNNEQFF
>TRBV2|few|TRBJ1-1|-
TGTGCCAGCAGCTACGACACTGAAGCTTTCTTT
CASSYDTEAFF
>TRBV9|-|TRBJ1-2|-
TGTGCCAGCAGCGTAGGCGCTGGCTACACCTTC
CASSVGAGYTF